The 17 T cell receptor beta chains given below trace back to one sample, sequenced in a study of blood T cells in healthy people across ages (dated by TCRdb to between 2014 and 2016). The method behind the library was 5' RACE. The data were produced on an Illumina HiSeq 2500. A second PCR of about 6 to 12 cycles was run with a J-beta primer mix and a sample-barcoded 5' primer. The public sequencing data were trimmed at Q25 with fastp and processed into clonotypes with MiXCR by TCRdb, which kept only in-frame beta chains. Under each unique CDR3 protein, matching rows form one entry showing the most common genes and DNA. This sample lists about 640,000 distinct CDR3 sequences; 25% to 35% were detected once. The ten largest clonotypes hold around a sixth of the sample. Sequencing used blood. These receptors were collected from a woman over 75 in good health.

This clonotype was found many times. This sequence joins TRBV7-2 and TRBJ1-1; D is unresolved. The germline V and J ends were trimmed by 7 bases and 0 bases, with 12 bases remaining between them. The CDR3 runs 14 residues. Germline V gene data show CDR1 as SGHTA and CDR2 as FQGNSA. The CDR3 nucleotides are TGTGCCAGCACCCTCGAAGGTATGAACACTGAAGCTTTCTTT. It specifies CASTLEGMNTEAFF. The full variable domain, completed using reference TRBV7-2 and TRBJ1-1, is GAGVSQSPSNKVTEKGKDVELRCDPISGHTALYWYRQSLGQGLEFLIYFQGNSAPDKSGLPSDRFSAERTGGSVSTLTIQRTQQEDSAVYLCASTLEGMNTEAFFGQGTRLTVV.

This clonotype came up many times. J is TRBJ2-5 and V is TRBV20-1, with D hard to call. Trimming stripped 0 bases from V and 3 bases from J, with 14 bases between. The length of the CDR3 is 15 residues. Germline CDR1 and CDR2: DFQATT and SNEGSKA (reference sequence). The CDR3 spells CSARDLVKVEETQYF. CDR3 nucleotides: TGCAGTGCTAGAGATCTCGTTAAAGTAGAAGAGACCCAGTACTTC.

This clonotype was seen repeatedly, ten times or more. The chain carries TRBV10-3 and TRBJ2-1; D call uncertain. The CDR3 extends over 14 amino acids. Germline CDR1 ENHRY, CDR2 SYGVKD. V was cut by 2 bases and J by 5 bases, with 10 bases left in between. The CDR3 is CAISEGRSNNEQFF. The CDR3 DNA reads as TGTGCCATCAGTGAGGGAAGATCGAACAATGAGCAGTTCTTC.

Points on this clonotype: A much larger clone sits a single nucleotide away, making a read error possible. The chain links TRBV7-8 to TRBJ1-2; 7 bases are a match to TRBD1. This CDR3 has 16 amino acids. Germline values: CDR1 SGHVS, CDR2 FQNEAQ. The CDR3 sequence: CTSSLTSRDRNYGYTF. As DNA, the CDR3 is TGTACCAGCAGCTTAACATCCCGGGACAGAAACTATGGCTACACCTTC.

This chain uses TRBV20-1 with TRBJ2-7, with 7 bases aligning to TRBD2. This CDR3 comprises 14 residues. Germline V gene data show CDR1 as DFQATT and CDR2 as SNEGSKA (reference sequence). V lost 0 bases, J lost 2 bases, and 4 bases stayed unmatched. The CDR3 loop reads CSARDTGGAYEQYF. In DNA, the CDR3 is TGCAGTGCTAGAGATACGGGAGGCGCCTACGAGCAGTACTTC.

In its sample, this clonotype was seen once. The chain is built from TRBV20-1 and TRBJ2-7; TRBD1 is a possible D gene (7 bases). Looked up from germline, CDR1 is DFQATT and CDR2 is SNEGSKA (reference sequence). The V gene lost 0 bases and the J gene lost 5 bases, with 20 bases spanning the gap. This CDR3 is 16 amino acids long. The CDR3 reads CSARDPGRGERHEQYF. In nucleotides, the CDR3 is TGCAGTGCTAGAGATCCGGGCAGGGGGGAACGCCACGAGCAGTACTTC.

This clonotype was seen only a few times. This sequence joins TRBV20-1 and TRBJ1-1; TRBD1 might be the D (6 bases). The length of the CDR3 is 13 residues. Germline-derived CDR1 and CDR2 are DFQATT and SNEGSKA (reference sequence). The V end was cut by 6 bases, the J end by 4 bases, with 15 bases between. This chain's CDR3 is CSAKYVGGTEAFF. CDR3 DNA sequence: TGCAGTGCCAAATACGTAGGGGGCACTGAAGCTTTCTTT.

This sequence joins TRBV4-2 and TRBJ2-7, with a weak D call TRBD2 (7 bases). The germline CDR1 and CDR2 sequences are LGHNA and YNFKEQ. Trimming removed 0 bases at V and 2 bases at J, with 14 bases between. The CDR3 contains 16 residues. As DNA, the CDR3 is TGTGCCAGCAGCCAAGACGGTGGGGGGGCAACCTACGAGCAGTACTTC. This translates into CASSQDGGGATYEQYF.

This clonotype was found many times. The V call is TRBV2, the J call TRBJ2-1, with D possibly matching TRBD2 (7 bases). This CDR3 has 14 amino acids. The germline V and J ends were trimmed by 10 bases and 10 bases, with 23 bases remaining between them. Germline-derived CDR1 and CDR2 are SNHLY and FYNNEI. The CDR3 sequence is CATSNFPGGGEQFF. The CDR3 DNA reads TGTGCCACCTCCAACTTCCCGGGGGGCGGAGAGCAGTTCTTC.

This clonotype was seen repeatedly, ten times or more. One base away lies a much larger clone, so this may be a sequencing read error. The chain links TRBV6-5 to TRBJ2-7; the D gene is possibly TRBD1 (6 bases). The CDR3 contains 14 residues. Germline values: CDR1 MNHEY, CDR2 SVGAGI. V was clipped by 3 bases and J by 2 bases, with 11 bases between them. CDR3 residues: CASSYTGSPYEQYF. CDR3 sequence (DNA): TGTGCCAGCAGTTATACAGGGAGCCCCTACGAGCAGTACTTC.

Details on this clonotype: The junction differs from germline at one of its ends, possibly a read error. The CDR3 DNA sequence: TGTGCCAGCAGATCCGCGGGCAGACTTAACACCGAAGCTTTCTTT. Protein product: CASRSAGRLNTEAFF. The V call is TRBV6-2 or TRBV6-3, the J call TRBJ1-1; no clear D gene. Germline values: CDR1 MNHEY, CDR2 SVGEGT. This CDR3 spans 15 amino acids.

This clonotype was seen a few times. A much more abundant neighbour one base away suggests this may be a read error. The V call is TRBV24-1, the J call TRBJ2-5, with TRBD1 matching 12 bases. With 7 bases clipped from V and 11 bases from J, the junction kept 13 bases outside the gene matches. Germline V gene sequence: CDR1 KGHDR, CDR2 SFDVKD. The CDR3 spans 15 residues. The DNA of the CDR3 is TGTGCCACCAGCATCGGGGGACAGGGGGCCAATGAGCAGTACTTC. It is translated as CATSIGGQGANEQYF.

Only a few counts were recorded for this clonotype. A much larger clone lies a single base off, so this may be a read error. V and J are TRBV5-8 and TRBJ1-2; D is ambiguous. CDR3 size: 12 residues. V was clipped by 1 base and J by 10 bases, with 11 bases between them. The germline V gene encodes CDR1 SGHTS and CDR2 YDEGEE. The chain's CDR3 is CASSLRGTDYTF. CDR3 DNA: TGTGCCAGCAGCTTGCGAGGCACAGACTACACCTTC.

This clonotype appeared many times. V and J are TRBV27 and TRBJ2-6; no reliable D call. Germline CDR1 MNHEY, CDR2 SMNVEV (reference sequence). Trimming removed 5 bases at V and 6 bases at J, with 26 bases between. The CDR3 totals 19 residues. In DNA form, the CDR3 reads TGTGCCAGCAGTCCGCTAGACGGAGCCAATCTCGGTGAGGCCAACGTCCTGACTTTC. Its translation is CASSPLDGANLGEANVLTF.

V gene TRBV5-1 combines with J gene TRBJ2-2; TRBD2 matches 7 bases. The junction had 8 bases not matched to a gene; V was cut back by 3 bases and J by 6 bases. Germline loops: CDR1 SGHRS, CDR2 YFSETQ. This CDR3 spans 15 amino acids. The CDR3: CASSSTSLTAGELFF. The DNA for the CDR3 is TGCGCCAGCAGCTCGACTAGCCTGACGGCCGGGGAGCTGTTTTTT.

About this clonotype itself: A read error may explain this, as a much larger clone is one base away. The chain couples TRBV28 to TRBJ2-5; TRBD1 agrees at 8 bases. This CDR3 spans 16 amino acids. Germline-derived CDR1 and CDR2 are MDHEN and SYDVKM. V lost 4 bases to trimming and J lost 11 bases; unmatched junction nucleotides: 18. CDR3 DNA sequence: TGTGCCAGCAGTTCCCAAGGGACAGGCTCAAGGGATGAGCAGTACTTC. It yields the protein CASSSQGTGSRDEQYF.

This clonotype was recorded only once. The V and J genes are TRBV7-9 and TRBJ1-3; a weak D match, TRBD1 (5 bases). Between the trimmed V and J ends, which lost 7 bases and 0 bases, there was a span of 16 bases. CDR1 is SEHNR and CDR2 is FQNEAQ in the germline V gene (reference sequence). The CDR3 has 16 residues. The CDR3, as DNA: TGTGCCAGCACCGCTCAGGGATCCTACTCTGGAAACACCATATATTTT. Encoded protein: CASTAQGSYSGNTIYF.